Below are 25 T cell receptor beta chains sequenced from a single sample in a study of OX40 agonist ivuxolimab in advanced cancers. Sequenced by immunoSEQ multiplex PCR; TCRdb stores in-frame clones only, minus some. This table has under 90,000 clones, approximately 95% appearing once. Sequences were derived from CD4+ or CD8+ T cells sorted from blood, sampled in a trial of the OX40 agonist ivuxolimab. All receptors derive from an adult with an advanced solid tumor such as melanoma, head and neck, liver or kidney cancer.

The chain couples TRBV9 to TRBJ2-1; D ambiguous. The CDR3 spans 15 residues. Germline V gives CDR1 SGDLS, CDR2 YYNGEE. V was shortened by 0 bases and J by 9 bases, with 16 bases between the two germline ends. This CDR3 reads CASSVGPLIVSEQFF. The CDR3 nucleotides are TGTGCCAGCAGCGTAGGTCCTCTGATCGTTAGTGAGCAGTTCTTC.

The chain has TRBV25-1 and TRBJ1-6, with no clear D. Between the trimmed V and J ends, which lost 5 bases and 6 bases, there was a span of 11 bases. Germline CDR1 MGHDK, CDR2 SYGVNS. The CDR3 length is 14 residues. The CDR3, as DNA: TGTGCCAGCAGTTGGCAGGCACTTAATTCACCCCTCCACTTT. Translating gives CASSWQALNSPLHF.

CDR3 coding DNA: TGCGCCAGCAGCCAAGATCGGCTAGCGGGGGCCTCCCAAGAGACCCAGTACTTC. Protein product: CASSQDRLAGASQETQYF. The rearrangement links TRBV4-1 to TRBJ2-5; TRBD2 agrees at 10 bases. V lost 0 bases and J lost 1; bases outside the gene matches: 8. Germline values: CDR1 MGHRA, CDR2 YSYEKL. The length of the CDR3 is 18 residues.

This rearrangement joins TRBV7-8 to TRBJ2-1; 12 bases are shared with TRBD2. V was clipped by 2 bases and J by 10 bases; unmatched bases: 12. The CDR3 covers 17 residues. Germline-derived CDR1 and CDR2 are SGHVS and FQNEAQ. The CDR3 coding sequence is TGTGCCAGCAGCTTATCAAGGCTAGCGGGGGGGTCAAGGGAGCAGTTCTTC. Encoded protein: CASSLSRLAGGSREQFF.

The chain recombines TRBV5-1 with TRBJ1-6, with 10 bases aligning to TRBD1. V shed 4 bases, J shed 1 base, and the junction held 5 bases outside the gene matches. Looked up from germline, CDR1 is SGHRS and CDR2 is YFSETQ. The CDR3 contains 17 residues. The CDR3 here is CASSGGQGGSYNSPLHF. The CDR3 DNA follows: TGCGCCAGCAGCGGAGGACAGGGGGGATCCTATAATTCACCCCTCCACTTT.

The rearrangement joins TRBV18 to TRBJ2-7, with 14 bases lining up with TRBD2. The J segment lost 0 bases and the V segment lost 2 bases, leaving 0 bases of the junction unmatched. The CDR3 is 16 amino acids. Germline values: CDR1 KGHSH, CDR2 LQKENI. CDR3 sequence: CASSPGLAGGSYEQYF. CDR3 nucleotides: TGTGCCAGCTCACCAGGACTAGCGGGAGGCTCCTACGAGCAGTACTTC.

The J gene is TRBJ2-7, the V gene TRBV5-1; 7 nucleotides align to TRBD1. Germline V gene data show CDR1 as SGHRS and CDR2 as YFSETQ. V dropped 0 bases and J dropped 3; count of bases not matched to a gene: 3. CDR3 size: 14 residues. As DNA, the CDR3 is TGCGCCAGCAGCTTGGCAGGGGGATTCTACGAGCAGTACTTC. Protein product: CASSLAGGFYEQYF.

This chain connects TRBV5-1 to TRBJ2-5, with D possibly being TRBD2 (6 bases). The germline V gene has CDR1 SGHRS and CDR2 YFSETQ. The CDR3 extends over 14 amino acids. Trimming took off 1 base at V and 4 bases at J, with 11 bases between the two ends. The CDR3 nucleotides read TGCGCCAGCAGCTTGATGCGGGATGCAGAGACCCAGTACTTC. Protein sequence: CASSLMRDAETQYF.

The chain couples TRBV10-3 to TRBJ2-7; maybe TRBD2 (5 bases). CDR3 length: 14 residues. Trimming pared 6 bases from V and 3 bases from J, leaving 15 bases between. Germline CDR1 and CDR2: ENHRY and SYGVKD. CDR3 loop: CAISPRGSGYEQYF. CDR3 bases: TGTGCCATCAGCCCCCGGGGATCTGGCTACGAGCAGTACTTC.

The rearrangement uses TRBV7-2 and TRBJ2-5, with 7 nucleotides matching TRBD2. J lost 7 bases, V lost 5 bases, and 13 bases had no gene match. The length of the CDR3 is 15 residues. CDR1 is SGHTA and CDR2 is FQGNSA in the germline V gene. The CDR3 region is CASSPGFTSVGTQYF. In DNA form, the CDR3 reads TGTGCCAGCAGCCCCGGGTTTACTAGCGTGGGGACCCAGTACTTC.

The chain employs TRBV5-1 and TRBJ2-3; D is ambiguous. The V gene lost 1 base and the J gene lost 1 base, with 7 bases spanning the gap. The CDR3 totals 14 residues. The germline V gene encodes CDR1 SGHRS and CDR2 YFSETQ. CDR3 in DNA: TGCGCCAGCAGCTTGAGGAGCGGCACAGATACGCAGTATTTT. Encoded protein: CASSLRSGTDTQYF.

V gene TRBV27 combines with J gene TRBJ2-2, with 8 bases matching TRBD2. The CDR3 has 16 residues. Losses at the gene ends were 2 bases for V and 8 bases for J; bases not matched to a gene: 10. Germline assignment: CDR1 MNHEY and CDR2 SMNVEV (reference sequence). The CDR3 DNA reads TGTGCCAGCAGTTTAGGAAGCGGGAGTTCTTTTGGGGAGCTGTTTTTT. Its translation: CASSLGSGSSFGELFF.

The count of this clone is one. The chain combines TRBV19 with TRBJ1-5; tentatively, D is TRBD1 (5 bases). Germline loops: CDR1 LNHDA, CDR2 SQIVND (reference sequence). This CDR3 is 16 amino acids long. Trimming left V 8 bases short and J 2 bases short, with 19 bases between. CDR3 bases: TGTGCCAGTGTAGGTTGGGGGTCGAGCGGCAATCAGCCCCAGCATTTT. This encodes CASVGWGSSGNQPQHF. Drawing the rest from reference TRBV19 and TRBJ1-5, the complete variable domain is DGGITQSPKYLFRKEGQNVTLSCEQNLNHDAMYWYRQDPGQGLRLIYYSQIVNDFQKGDIAEGYSVSREKKESFPLTVTSAQKNPTAFYLCASVGWGSSGNQPQHFGDGTRLSIL.

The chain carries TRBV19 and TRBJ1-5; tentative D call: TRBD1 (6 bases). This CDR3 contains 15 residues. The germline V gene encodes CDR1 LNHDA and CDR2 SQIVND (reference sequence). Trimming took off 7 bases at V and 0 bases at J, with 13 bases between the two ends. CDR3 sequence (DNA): TGTGCCAGTAAACTGACAGGAACTAGCAATCAGCCCCAGCATTTT. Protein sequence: CASKLTGTSNQPQHF.

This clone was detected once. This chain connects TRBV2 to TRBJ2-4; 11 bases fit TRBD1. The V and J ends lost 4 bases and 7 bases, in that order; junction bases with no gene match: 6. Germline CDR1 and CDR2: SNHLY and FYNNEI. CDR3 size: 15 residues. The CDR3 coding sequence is TGTGCCAGCAGTGTCCAAGGACAGGGGGCGAACATTCAGTACTTC. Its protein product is CASSVQGQGANIQYF.

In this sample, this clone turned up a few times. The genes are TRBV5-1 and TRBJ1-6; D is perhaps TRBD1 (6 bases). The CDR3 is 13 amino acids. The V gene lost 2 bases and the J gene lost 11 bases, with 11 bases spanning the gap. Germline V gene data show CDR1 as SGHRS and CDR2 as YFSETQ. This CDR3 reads CASSLQGDPPLHF. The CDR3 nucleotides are TGCGCCAGCAGCTTACAGGGAGATCCACCCCTCCACTTT.

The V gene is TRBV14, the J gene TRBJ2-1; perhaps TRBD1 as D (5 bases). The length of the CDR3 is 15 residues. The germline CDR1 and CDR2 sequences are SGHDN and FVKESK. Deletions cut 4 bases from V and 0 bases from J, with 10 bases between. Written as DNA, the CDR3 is TGTGCCAGCAGCCGCGGTAGGGGCTCCTACAATGAGCAGTTCTTC. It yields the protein CASSRGRGSYNEQFF.

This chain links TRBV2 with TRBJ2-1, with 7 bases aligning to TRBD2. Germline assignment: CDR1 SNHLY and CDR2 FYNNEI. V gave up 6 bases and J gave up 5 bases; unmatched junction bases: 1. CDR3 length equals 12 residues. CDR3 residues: CASRGLNNEQFF. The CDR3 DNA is TGTGCCAGCAGGGGACTAAACAATGAGCAGTTCTTC.

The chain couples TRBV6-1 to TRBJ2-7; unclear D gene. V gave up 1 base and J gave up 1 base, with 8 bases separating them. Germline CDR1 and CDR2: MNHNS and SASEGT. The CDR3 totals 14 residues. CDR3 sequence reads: CASSEGAFSYEQYF. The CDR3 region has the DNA TGTGCCAGCAGTGAAGGGGCGTTTTCCTACGAGCAGTACTTC.

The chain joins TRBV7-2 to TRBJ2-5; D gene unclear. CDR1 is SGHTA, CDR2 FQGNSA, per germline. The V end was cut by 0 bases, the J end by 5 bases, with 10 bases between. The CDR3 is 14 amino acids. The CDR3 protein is CASSLAGLGETQYF. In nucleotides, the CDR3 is TGTGCCAGCAGCTTAGCGGGGTTAGGTGAGACCCAGTACTTC.

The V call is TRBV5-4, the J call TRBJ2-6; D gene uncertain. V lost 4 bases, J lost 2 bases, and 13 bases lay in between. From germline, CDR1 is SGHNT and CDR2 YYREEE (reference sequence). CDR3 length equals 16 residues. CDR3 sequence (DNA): TGTGCCAGCAGCCCAACGGGCGGAACTGGGGCCAACGTCCTGACTTTC. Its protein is CASSPTGGTGANVLTF. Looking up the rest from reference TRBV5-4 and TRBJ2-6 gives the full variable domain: ETGVTQSPTHLIKTRGQQVTLRCSSQSGHNTVSWYQQALGQGPQFIFQYYREEENGRGNFPPRFSGLQFPNYSSELNVNALELDDSALYLCASSPTGGTGANVLTFGAGSRLTVL.

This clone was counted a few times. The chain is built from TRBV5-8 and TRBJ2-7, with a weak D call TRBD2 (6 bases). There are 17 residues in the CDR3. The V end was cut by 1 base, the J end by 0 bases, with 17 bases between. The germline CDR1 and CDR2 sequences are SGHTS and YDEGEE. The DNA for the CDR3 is TGTGCCAGCAGCTTGTTTTTCGTTAGCGGAAGCTCCTACGAGCAGTACTTC. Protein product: CASSLFFVSGSSYEQYF. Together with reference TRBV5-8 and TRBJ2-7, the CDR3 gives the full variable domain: EAGVTQSPTHLIKTRGQQATLRCSPISGHTSVYWYQQALGLGLQFLLWYDEGEERNRGNFPPRFSGRQFPNYSSELNVNALELEDSALYLCASSLFFVSGSSYEQYFGPGTRLTVT.

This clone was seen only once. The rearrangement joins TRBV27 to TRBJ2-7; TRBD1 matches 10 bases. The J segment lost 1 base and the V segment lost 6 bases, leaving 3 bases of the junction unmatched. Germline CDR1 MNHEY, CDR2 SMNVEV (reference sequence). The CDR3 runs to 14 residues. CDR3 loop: CASRGTGVSYEQYF. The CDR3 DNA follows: TGTGCCAGCAGGGGGACAGGGGTATCCTACGAGCAGTACTTC.

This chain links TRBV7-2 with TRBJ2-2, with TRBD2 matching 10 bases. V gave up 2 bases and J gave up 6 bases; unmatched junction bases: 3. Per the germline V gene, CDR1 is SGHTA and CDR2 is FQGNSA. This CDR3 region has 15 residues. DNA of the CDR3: TGTGCCAGCAGCTTATCACTAGCGGGGCCCGGGGAGCTGTTTTTT. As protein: CASSLSLAGPGELFF.

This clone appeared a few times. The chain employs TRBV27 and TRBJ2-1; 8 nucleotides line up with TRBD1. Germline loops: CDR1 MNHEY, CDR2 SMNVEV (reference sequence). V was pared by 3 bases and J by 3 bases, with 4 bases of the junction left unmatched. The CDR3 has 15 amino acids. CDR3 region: CASSFQGAGYNEQFF. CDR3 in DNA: TGTGCCAGCAGTTTTCAGGGGGCCGGCTACAATGAGCAGTTCTTC.